This T cell receptor (beta chain) was recovered during a study of blood T cell repertoires in COVID-19. Study-level information: Both acute and convalescent COVID-19 samples were obtained from the United States, Italy and Spain.

As handled by the study authors: Researchers report that nucleated cell counts were estimated from reference gene primer amplification. Data came from immunoSEQ multiplex PCR; TCRdb stores just in-frame clones and leaves some out. V and J calls and clone size come straight from that table; D and trimming were deduced from the DNA. The repertoire holds 150,000 to 200,000 clones, with around 95% as singletons. The germline gives CDR1 SEHNR, CDR2 FQNEAQ (reference sequence). This CDR3 contains 16 residues. V trimming: 2 bases; J trimming: 10 bases; junction bases outside the gene matches: 14. This clone was seen only once.

This sequence was found in a man aged 25-45 years with COVID-19, enrolled during active disease. The V and J genes are TRBV7-9 and TRBJ1-1; the match to TRBD1 covers 9 bases. The sequenced sample was peripheral blood. CDR3 protein: CASSLSTGGPDVAAFF. CDR3 in DNA: TGTGCCAGCAGCTTATCTACAGGGGGCCCAGACGTCGCAGCTTTCTTT.